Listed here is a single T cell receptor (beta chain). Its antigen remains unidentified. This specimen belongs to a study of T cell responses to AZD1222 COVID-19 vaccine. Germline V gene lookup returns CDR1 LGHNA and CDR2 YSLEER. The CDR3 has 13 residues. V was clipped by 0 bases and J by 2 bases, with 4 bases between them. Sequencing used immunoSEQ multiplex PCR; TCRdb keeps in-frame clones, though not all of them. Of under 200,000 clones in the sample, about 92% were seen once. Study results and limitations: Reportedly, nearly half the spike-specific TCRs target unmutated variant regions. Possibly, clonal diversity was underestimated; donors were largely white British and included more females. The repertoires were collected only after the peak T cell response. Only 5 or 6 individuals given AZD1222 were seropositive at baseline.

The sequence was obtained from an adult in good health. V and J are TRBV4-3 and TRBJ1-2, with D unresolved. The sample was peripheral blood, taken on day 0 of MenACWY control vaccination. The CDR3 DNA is TGCGCCAGCAGCCAAGAGCAGAACTATGGCTACACCTTC. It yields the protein CASSQEQNYGYTF.